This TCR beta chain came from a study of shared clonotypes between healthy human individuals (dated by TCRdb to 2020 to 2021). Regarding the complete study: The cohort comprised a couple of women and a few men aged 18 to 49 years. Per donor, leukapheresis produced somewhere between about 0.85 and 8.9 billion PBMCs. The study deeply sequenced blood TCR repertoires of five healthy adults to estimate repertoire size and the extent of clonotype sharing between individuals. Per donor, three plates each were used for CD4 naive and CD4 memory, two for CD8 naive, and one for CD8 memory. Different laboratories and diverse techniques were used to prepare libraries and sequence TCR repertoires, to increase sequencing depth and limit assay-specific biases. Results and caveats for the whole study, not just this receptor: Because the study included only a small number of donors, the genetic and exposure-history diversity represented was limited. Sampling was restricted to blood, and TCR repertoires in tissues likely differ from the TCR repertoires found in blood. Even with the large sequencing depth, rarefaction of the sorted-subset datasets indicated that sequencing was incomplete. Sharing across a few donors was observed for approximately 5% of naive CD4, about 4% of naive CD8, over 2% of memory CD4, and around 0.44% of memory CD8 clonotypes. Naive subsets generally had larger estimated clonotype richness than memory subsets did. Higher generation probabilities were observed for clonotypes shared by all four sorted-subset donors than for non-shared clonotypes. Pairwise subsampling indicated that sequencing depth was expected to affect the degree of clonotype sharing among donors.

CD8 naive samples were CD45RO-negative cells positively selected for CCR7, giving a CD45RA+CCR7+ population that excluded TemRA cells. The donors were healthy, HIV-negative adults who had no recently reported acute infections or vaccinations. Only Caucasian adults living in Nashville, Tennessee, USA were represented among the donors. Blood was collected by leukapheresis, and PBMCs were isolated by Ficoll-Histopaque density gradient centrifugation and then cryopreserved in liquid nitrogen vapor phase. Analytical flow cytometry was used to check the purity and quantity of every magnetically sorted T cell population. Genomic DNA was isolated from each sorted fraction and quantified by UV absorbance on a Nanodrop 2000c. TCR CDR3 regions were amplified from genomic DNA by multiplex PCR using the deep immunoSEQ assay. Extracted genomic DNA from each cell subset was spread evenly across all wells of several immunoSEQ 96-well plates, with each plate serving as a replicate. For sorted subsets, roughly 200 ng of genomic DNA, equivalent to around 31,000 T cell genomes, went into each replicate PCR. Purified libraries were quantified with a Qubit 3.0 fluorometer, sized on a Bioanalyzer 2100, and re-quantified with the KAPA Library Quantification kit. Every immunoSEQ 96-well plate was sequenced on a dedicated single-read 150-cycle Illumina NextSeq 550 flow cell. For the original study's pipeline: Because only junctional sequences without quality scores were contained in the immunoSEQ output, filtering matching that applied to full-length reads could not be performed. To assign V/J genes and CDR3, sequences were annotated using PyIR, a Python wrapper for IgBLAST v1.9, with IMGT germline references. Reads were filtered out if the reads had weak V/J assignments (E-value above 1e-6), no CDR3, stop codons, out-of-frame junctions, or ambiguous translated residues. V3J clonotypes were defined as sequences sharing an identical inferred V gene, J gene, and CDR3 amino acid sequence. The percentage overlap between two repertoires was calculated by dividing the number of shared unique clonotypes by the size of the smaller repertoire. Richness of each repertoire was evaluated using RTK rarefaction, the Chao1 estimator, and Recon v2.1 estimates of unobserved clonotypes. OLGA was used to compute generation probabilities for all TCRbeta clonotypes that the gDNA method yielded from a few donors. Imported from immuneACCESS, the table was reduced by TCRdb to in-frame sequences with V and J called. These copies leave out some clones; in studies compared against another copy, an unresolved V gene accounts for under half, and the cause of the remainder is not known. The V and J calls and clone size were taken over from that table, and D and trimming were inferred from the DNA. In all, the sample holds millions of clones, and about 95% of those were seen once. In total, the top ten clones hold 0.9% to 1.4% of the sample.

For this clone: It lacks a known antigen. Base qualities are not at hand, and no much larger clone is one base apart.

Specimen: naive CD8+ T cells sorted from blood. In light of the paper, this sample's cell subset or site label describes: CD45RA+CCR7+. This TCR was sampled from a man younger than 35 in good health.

CDR3 region: CASSAGSETQYF. The DNA is as follows: TGTGCCAGCAGTGCAGGGTCAGAGACCCAGTACTTC. This chain joins TRBV6-5 to TRBJ2-5, with a tentative D gene TRBD1 over 5 matching bases. V was cut back by 5 bases and J by 4 bases, leaving a gap of 8 bases between them. The CDR3 runs 12 amino acids, cysteine and phenylalanine included. The only DNA kept is the CDR3, 36 bases in frame from the first base. CDR1 MNHEY and CDR2 SVGAGI are derived from the germline V gene.